This T cell receptor beta chain was sequenced during a study of cytomegalovirus exposure and HLA in healthy donors (dated 2017 in TCRdb). Describing the broader study: An earlier analysis of some 600 of the donors reported 250 to 350 Gb of sequence data and 117 million unique TCR beta sequences obtained from roughly 170 million T cells. A separate validation cohort of some 130 different subjects was used in addition to the roughly 670-subject first cohort. About five DR-DQ haplotypes were handled as single units for association and clustering because linkage in the cohort was strong. A later genetic analysis used genome-wide SNP genotypes for about three fifths of the roughly 700 donors, treating that subset as a discovery cohort. An earlier analysis of approximately 580 of the donors used high-throughput TCR beta sequencing to judge whether each TCR beta V gene segment behaved as functional or pseudogenic. All discovery cohort repertoires had been generated on a single sequencing platform. Around 300 gigabases of sequencing data and approximately 84 million unique TCR sequences were included in an early release covering around 600 HLA-typed donors. The study was designed to test whether signatures of past pathogen exposure could be identified by cataloging public T cell receptors. The later analysis used no new phenotypic data to find candidate immune exposures, relying instead on TCR beta sequences and their occurrence across donors. The number of donors typed differed by locus, with about 629-630 for A, B, C, DRB1 and DQB1, around 520 for DQA1, about 610 for DPA1, and 400 to 490 for DPB1. To study patterns of TCR occurrence, a later analysis re-analyzed previously published TCR beta repertoires from 700 or so donors and added high-resolution HLA genotyping. The study combined high-throughput TCR immunosequencing, statistical association of individual TCRs with disease status, and machine learning to predict cytomegalovirus infection status. Alongside the repertoire data, information on donor age, sex, ethnicity and CMV serostatus was compiled. Using immunosequencing, the study profiled T cell repertoires from 666 subjects and related those repertoires to cytomegalovirus serostatus. Class I and class II HLA loci were covered by the typing at four-digit resolution. Among the 398 genotyped donors, roughly 80% belonged to the genetic ancestry cluster associated with self-reported Caucasian donors. Among 300 to 500 genotyped donors of the cohort, an average of approximately 240,000 unique TCR beta nucleotide sequences was sequenced per donor, of which 15% to 20% were non-productive.

A distance of 8 bases separates the germline ends of V and J, which lose 1 base and 4 bases respectively. Sequences MGHRA (CDR1) and YSYEKL (CDR2) are obtained from the germline V gene. From its cysteine to its phenylalanine, the CDR3 spans 14 amino acids. Only the CDR3 region is kept as DNA, spanning 42 bases read in frame from base 1. In total, roughly 710 healthy bone marrow donors made up the cohort. Cohort members were all nominally healthy when sampled, although unrecorded immune exposures were likely present. The donor was CMV seropositive and was included in the group of approximately 310 seropositive cohort members. A peripheral blood sample was collected from each donor, and TCR beta sequencing was performed on peripheral blood mononuclear cells. The Qiagen DNeasy Blood Extraction Kit was used to extract genomic DNA from the blood cell samples. Library preparation was by the immunoSEQ multiplex PCR assay. A mixture of 60 forward primers for TCR Vbeta segments and 13 reverse primers for TCR Jbeta segments was used in the multiplex PCR. The CDR3 region of rearranged TCR beta genes was amplified from genomic DNA by a multiplex PCR assay. On the Illumina HiSeq System, the amplified TCR beta libraries were sequenced as 87-base-pair reads. Turning to the authors' computational methods: A later analysis counted some 74 million unique TCR beta chains across the 640 or so repertoires, and some 11 million of these chains were shared by at least two donors. To remove PCR and sequencing errors, raw reads were error-corrected and collapsed into unique sequences using a nearest-neighbor algorithm that merged closely related sequences. CDR3 sequences were aligned to IMGT reference sequences to assign V, D and J gene segments. For a sequence to be retained, a match of at least six nucleotides to both a V gene segment and a J gene segment was required. Rearrangements were called productive when the CDR3 lacked stop codons and stayed in frame with V and J; all others were non-productive. Following IMGT convention, CDR3 was defined as the stretch from the second conserved V-encoded cysteine up to the conserved J-encoded phenylalanine. The earlier analysis of about 530 of the donors excluded any sequence lacking an unambiguous match to a single V gene segment. An earlier analysis of fewer than 750 of the donors called V segments functional above 56.7% productive rearrangements and segregating when the between-donor standard deviation exceeded 5%. A statistical classification framework was developed to diagnose cytomegalovirus status using the catalog of TCR beta chain sequences. In a later analysis, TCR nucleotide sequences were compared against IMGT/GENE-DB human TR gene sequences so that V and J genes could be assigned. The TCRdist pipeline was used in a later analysis to assign CDR3 sequences and most-parsimonious VDJ recombination scenarios. A later analysis defined each TCR beta chain by its CDR3 amino acid sequence plus V-gene family, and excluded reads lacking a unique V-gene family. In a later analysis, several hundred highly shared, low-generation-probability nucleotide sequences were removed to address suspected cross-contamination and a sequencing artifact. In a later analysis, a clonal expansion index for each public chain was calculated from normalized within-repertoire ranks of inferred template counts. In a later analysis, generation probabilities were computed with a VDJ recombination model fitted to out-of-frame rearrangements, and the resulting probabilities were checked against IGoR. In a later analysis, TCR-TCR, TCR-HLA and TCR-CMV co-occurrence was scored with hypergeometric tests, and a repertoire-size bias correction was applied to TCR pairs. To estimate false discovery rates, a later analysis permuted the HLA or CMV assignments 20 times. In a later analysis, co-occurring TCRs were grouped using DBSCAN, with TCRdist sequence similarity added in when clustering inside HLA-allele-positive subsets. For co-occurrence clustering, repertoires with fewer than 30,000 or more than 120,000 public chains were excluded, along with about five repertoires with anomalous nucleotide sharing. TCRdb provides this immuneACCESS table in a form limited to in-frame rearrangements. Some clones are lacking; in checked studies, under half of them reflect an unresolved V gene, and why the rest are absent is not known. That table gives V, J and clone size, and the DNA gave D and trimming. The sample table records around 130,000 clones; 75% of these occur just once. Of the sample, about 2.7% falls within the top ten clones.

Comments on this clone: Its recognized antigen is unknown. No quality values exist for individual bases; no much larger clone is one base distant.

Summary of the overall study and its limitations: In a later analysis, the rate of TCR association differed among HLA loci, with DRB1 alleles having the most associated TCRs and HLA-C alleles having the fewest. A further reported finding was that TCR beta sequences accurately predicted the HLA-A and HLA-B alleles for most subjects in the first cohort. According to the authors, the approach could potentially be generalized to other disease states and immunological phenotypes. A later analysis reported that several top co-occurrence clusters appeared linked to parvovirus B19, influenza, CMV and Epstein-Barr virus. A few of the identified cytomegalovirus-associated TCR beta chains were confirmed in vitro to be specific for cytomegalovirus antigens. Correlated functional status among segregating V segments might reflect linkage disequilibrium, but an unknown experimental factor could not be ruled out. HLA typing was unavailable for some donors at each locus, so association tests used only the typed subset. In a later analysis, some 18,000 TCR beta sequences were associated with specific HLA alleles at a false discovery rate of 0.05. The classifier was reported to diagnose cytomegalovirus status with high specificity and sensitivity in both the original cohort and the validation cohort. Because counts were too low, roughly 18 rarely observed V segments, including chromosome 9 orphons, were left out of the earlier analysis of several hundred of the donors. The sequencing pipeline was judged likely to have produced a cluster of highly shared sequence variants as a technical artifact. In this cohort, only TCR beta chains were sequenced, and detectable features were limited by the absence of alpha or paired-chain data. The presence/absence analyses assumed that sequencing depth was roughly uniform across donors, and that assumption may not be true. Across donors, most TCR sequences were observed very rarely, whereas some public TCRs were present in many individuals. Assigning TCR associations to individual alleles was difficult when HLA alleles, especially DR and DQ, strongly co-occurred. Because the 87-base-pair reads could not distinguish some IMGT-functional V segments, including TRBV6-2 and TRBV6-3, those segments were excluded. Compared with equally common non-associated chains, HLA-associated TCR beta chains in a later analysis were more clonally expanded and had lower generation probabilities. A later genetic analysis associated a missense DCLRE1C variant with V-gene and J-gene trimming of TCR beta chains, and an independent cohort replicated the association. According to a later genetic analysis, donors in an Asian-associated ancestry cluster had fewer N-insertions in productive TCRs than the approximately 650-donor mean. Immune exposure information for the cohort was limited to CMV serostatus. Most CMV-associated TCR beta chains appeared to be HLA-restricted in a later analysis, and the HLA associations seemed to be driven largely by CMV exposure. An earlier analysis of 587 of the donors showed that most TCR beta V segments appeared in productive rearrangements either about 90% or about 30% of the time, which broadly matched IMGT annotations. A total of roughly 160 TCR beta chains were listed by the study as associated with cytomegalovirus.

The sequencing sample was made of PBMCs. The rearrangement combines TRBV4-1 with TRBJ2-1, with the identity of the D gene unclear. This receptor was obtained from a woman between 40 and 55 years old in good health and CMV-seropositive. The CDR3 in this case is CASSQVADYNEQFF. The sequence in DNA is TGCGCCAGCAGCCAAGTAGCAGATTACAATGAGCAGTTCTTC.